The present T cell receptor beta chain was sequenced within a study of beta chain features in type 1 diabetes. Study-level results: More deletions and fewer insertions at VDJ junctions were found in patients with type 1 diabetes. Moderate yet significant TCRB CDR3 shortening was seen in Type 1 diabetes patients in all four CD4+ subsets.

A word on this clone: What it recognizes is unknown.

Sequencing targeted expressed TCRB transcripts, as all isolated RNA had been reverse transcribed. Assay used: immunoSEQ multiplex PCR; TCRdb lists only in-frame clones, some missing. Of about 150,000 clones listed, under 9.5% were seen once; the top ten hold 0.55% to 0.75%. The TCR was taken from a man aged 18-30 years in good health. The sequenced sample consisted of central memory CD4+ T cells from blood.

For the CDR3, the DNA is TGTGCCAGCAGCTTGGTTCGGGGCTACGAGCAGTACTTC. Translated: CASSLVRGYEQYF. The chain has TRBV5-6 and TRBJ2-7, with D possibly matching TRBD2 (5 bases). Germline CDR1 and CDR2: SGHDT and YYEEEE. V lost 0 bases and J 3 bases, leaving 7 bases between the germline ends. This CDR3 is built from 13 residues.